The TCR beta chain described here comes from a study of cytomegalovirus exposure and HLA in healthy donors. Study overall: The 90 to 150 validation repertoires, a later analysis reported, used the same platform as the approximately 700 first-cohort repertoires.

The germline CDR1 and CDR2 sequences are SGHRS and YFSETQ. Trimming removed 0 bases from V and 4 bases from J, with 17 bases in between. The CDR3 is 17 residues long. The method was immunoSEQ multiplex PCR; TCRdb's version includes in-frame clones alone and lacks a portion of them. The table records 130,000 or so clones, around 89% of them present only once. General study findings and limits: Whilst most TCR sequences proved rare, a subset of public TCRs occurred across many donors. In vitro confirmation showed a few CMV-associated chains to be CMV antigen specific.

Comment on this clone: Its antigen is still unknown.

The study drew the donors from its 120-subject validation cohort, separate from the roughly 670-subject first cohort. The sample consisted of PBMCs. The sequence was collected from a woman aged 25-40 years in good health and CMV-seropositive. The rearrangement uses TRBV5-1 and TRBJ1-3, with D tentatively TRBD1 (5 bases). As DNA, the CDR3 is TGCGCCAGCAGCTTGGGTGCACAGGTTGCTTCAGGAAACACCATATATTTT. Its protein is CASSLGAQVASGNTIYF.